The 8 T cell receptor beta chains in this list originate from one sample, sequenced in a study of T cell responses to AZD1222 COVID-19 vaccine. The data were produced by immunoSEQ multiplex PCR, yet TCRdb's version contains in-frame clones alone and is incomplete. The table lists approximately 77,000 clones, 80% to 95% of them singletons. Sequenced here: peripheral blood, sampled 28 days after the second AZD1222 dose. The receptors here all came from an adult who received the AZD1222 COVID-19 vaccine.

This chain joins TRBV11-2 and TRBJ1-1; 11 nucleotides line up with TRBD1. J lost 4 bases, V lost 6 bases, and 4 bases had no gene match. The CDR3 contains 14 residues. Germline CDR1 SGHAT, CDR2 FQNNGV. The DNA of the CDR3 is TGTGCCAGCAGTCCCGGGACAGGGGGCACTGAAGCTTTCTTT. Translation: CASSPGTGGTEAFF.

The gene calls are TRBV2 and TRBJ1-3; 7 positions agree with TRBD1. Germline trimming cut 6 bases from V and 4 bases from J; bases unmatched to any gene: 9. Germline CDR1 reads SNHLY; CDR2 reads FYNNEI. The length of the CDR3 is 15 residues. CDR3 nucleotide sequence: TGTGCCAGCAGGGGGCGGACAGGCATAGGAAACACCATATATTTT. It translates to CASRGRTGIGNTIYF.

The V and J genes are TRBV5-1 and TRBJ1-1, with 11 bases that match TRBD1. The CDR3 sequence is 15 residues long. Germline V gene lookup returns CDR1 SGHRS and CDR2 YFSETQ. The J segment lost 4 bases and the V segment lost 3 bases, leaving 5 bases of the junction unmatched. The CDR3 nucleotides are TGCGCCAGCAGCTGGACAGGGGGCTTGGGCACTGAAGCTTTCTTT. Its translation: CASSWTGGLGTEAFF.

The chain couples TRBV7-9 to TRBJ1-5; TRBD1 is a possible D gene (5 bases). V was pared by 1 base and J by 1 base, with 14 bases between. Germline loops: CDR1 SEHNR, CDR2 FQNEAQ (reference sequence). The CDR3 is 17 amino acids. The CDR3 sequence: CASSLGSGEWSNQPQHF. In nucleotides, the CDR3 is TGTGCCAGCAGCTTAGGGTCGGGGGAATGGAGCAATCAGCCCCAGCATTTT.

Written as DNA, the CDR3 is TGTGCCAGCAGCCACTCTACAGGGGACACTGAAGCTTTCTTT. Protein sequence: CASSHSTGDTEAFF. This chain connects TRBV3-1 (or the pseudogene TRBV3-2) to TRBJ1-1, with 7 bases lining up with TRBD1. V dropped 3 bases and J dropped 3; count of bases not matched to a gene: 4. CDR3 length: 14 amino acids. Per the germline V gene, CDR1 is LGHDT and CDR2 is YNNKEL (reference sequence).

The CDR3 region has the DNA TGCGCCAGCAGCCAGGGCCCCAGCGGGAGCTACAATGAGCAGTTCTTC. Its protein is CASSQGPSGSYNEQFF. The chain carries TRBV5-1 and TRBJ2-1, with 8 nucleotides matching TRBD2. Per the germline V gene, CDR1 is SGHRS and CDR2 is YFSETQ. Trimming at V came to 4 bases and at J to 3 bases, leaving 9 bases not matched to a gene. CDR3 size: 16 residues.

The V call is TRBV10-3, the J call TRBJ2-2, with 12 positions matching TRBD1. Germline V gene lookup returns CDR1 ENHRY and CDR2 SYGVKD. Unmatched junction bases numbered 11, after V lost 7 bases and J lost 5 bases. The CDR3 contains 17 residues. CDR3 DNA: TGTGCCATCACCGCCGGGACAGGGGGCGCCGGAACCGGGGAGCTGTTTTTT. It codes for CAITAGTGGAGTGELFF.

The chain has TRBV4-3 and TRBJ1-1; no definite D call. The CDR3 loop spans 16 amino acids. The germline V and J ends were trimmed by 4 bases and 2 bases, with 17 bases remaining between them. Germline values: CDR1 LGHNA, CDR2 YSLEER. CDR3 bases: TGCGCCAGCAGCCCCGGGCCAAAGACGGGAAACACTGAAGCTTTCTTT. Residues: CASSPGPKTGNTEAFF.